This section outlines one TCR beta chain sequence together with its context. Antigen: not known. The sample has other DNA sequences that encode this CDR3 too. The sample comes from a study of cytomegalovirus exposure and HLA in healthy donors. Germline lookup yields CDR1 MNHEY and CDR2 SMNVEV (reference sequence). The germline V and J ends were trimmed by 5 bases and 0 bases, with 8 bases remaining between them. The CDR3 loop spans 13 amino acids. Study results and limitations: One cluster of highly shared sequence variants probably arose as a sequencing artifact. The investigators catalogued about 170 TCR beta chains as cytomegalovirus-associated. Among donors in an Asian-associated ancestry cluster, a later analysis reportedly found fewer N-insertions than the approximately 670-donor mean. Follow-up analysis found HLA locus-dependent TCR association rates, highest for DRB1 and lowest for HLA-C.

It was with 60 Vbeta and 13 Jbeta primers that the PCR ran. TCRdb keeps only in-frame clones here, not all; method: immunoSEQ multiplex PCR. This table has tens of thousands of clones, roughly 70% appearing once. This TCR was recovered from a man aged 60 to 69 in good health and CMV-seropositive. Material: PBMCs. V and J are TRBV27 and TRBJ2-7, with D perhaps TRBD2 (5 bases). The CDR3 DNA is TGTGCCAGCAGTCACGGGGTCTCCTACGAGCAGTACTTC. This translates into CASSHGVSYEQYF.